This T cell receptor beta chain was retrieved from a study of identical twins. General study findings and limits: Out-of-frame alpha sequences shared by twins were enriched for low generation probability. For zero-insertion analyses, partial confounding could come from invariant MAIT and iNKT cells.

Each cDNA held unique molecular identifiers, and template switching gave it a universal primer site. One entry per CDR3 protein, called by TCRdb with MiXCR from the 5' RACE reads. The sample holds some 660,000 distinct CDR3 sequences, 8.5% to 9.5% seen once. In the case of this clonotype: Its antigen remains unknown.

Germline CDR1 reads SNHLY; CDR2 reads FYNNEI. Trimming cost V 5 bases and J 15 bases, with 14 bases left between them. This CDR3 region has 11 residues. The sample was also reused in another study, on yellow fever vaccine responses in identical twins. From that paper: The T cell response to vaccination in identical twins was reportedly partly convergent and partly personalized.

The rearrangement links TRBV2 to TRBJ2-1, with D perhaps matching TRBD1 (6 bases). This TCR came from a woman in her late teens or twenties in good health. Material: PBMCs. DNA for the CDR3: TGTGCCAGCAGTTTACAGGGTCTCGTGTTCTTC. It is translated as CASSLQGLVFF.